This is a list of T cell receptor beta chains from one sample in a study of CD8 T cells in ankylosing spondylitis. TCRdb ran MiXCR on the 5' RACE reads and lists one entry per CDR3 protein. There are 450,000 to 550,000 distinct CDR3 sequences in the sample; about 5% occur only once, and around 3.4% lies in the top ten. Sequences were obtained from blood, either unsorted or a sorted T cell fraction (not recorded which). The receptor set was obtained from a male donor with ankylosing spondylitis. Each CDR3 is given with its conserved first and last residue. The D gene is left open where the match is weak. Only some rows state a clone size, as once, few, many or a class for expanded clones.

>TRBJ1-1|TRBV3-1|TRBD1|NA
CASSVLTGANTEAFF
TGTGCCAGCAGCGTCCTCACAGGGGCGAACACTGAAGCTTTCTTT
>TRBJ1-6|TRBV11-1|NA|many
CASSLVVGSGSYNSPLHF
TGTGCCAGCAGCTTAGTGGTAGGAAGCGGCTCCTATAATTCACCCCTCCACTTT
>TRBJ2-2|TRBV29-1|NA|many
CSANSAANTGELFF
TGCAGCGCCAATTCGGCCGCGAACACCGGGGAGCTGTTTTTT
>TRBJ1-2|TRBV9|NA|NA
CASSVATPSQSGYTF
TGTGCCAGCAGCGTAGCTACCCCTTCGCAGAGTGGCTACACCTTC
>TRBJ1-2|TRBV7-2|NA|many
CASSPAGTRRGYGYTF
TGTGCCAGCAGCCCCGCCGGGACCCGGAGGGGCTATGGCTACACCTTC
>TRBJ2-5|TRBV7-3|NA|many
CASSLSWQAQETQYF
TGTGCCAGCAGCTTAAGTTGGCAGGCACAAGAGACCCAGTACTTC
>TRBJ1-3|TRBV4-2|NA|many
CASSQGVGSGNTIYF
TGTGCCAGCAGCCAAGGGGTAGGGTCTGGAAACACCATATATTTT
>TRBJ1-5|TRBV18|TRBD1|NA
CASSPRDRDNQPQHF
TGTGCCAGCTCACCACGGGACAGAGACAATCAGCCCCAGCATTTT
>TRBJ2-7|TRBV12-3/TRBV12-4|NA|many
CASSFYSGGWEQYF
TGTGCCAGCAGCTTCTACTCCGGGGGTTGGGAGCAGTACTTC
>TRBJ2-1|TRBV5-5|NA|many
CASSLLSGSYNEQFF
TGTGCCAGCAGCTTGTTAAGCGGCTCCTACAATGAGCAGTTCTTC